These T cell receptor beta chains were read from a single sample in a study of human T cells and chemical hapten exposure. TCRdb analysed the RACE reads with MiXCR anew, one entry per CDR3 protein. The table includes under 200,000 distinct CDR3 sequences, about a quarter detected once. Sequences were derived from whole blood, sampled in connection with sensitization to the hapten diphenylcyclopropenone (DPC). The receptors stem from a woman between 18 and 29 years old with alopecia areata. Some clones in this sample may be carry-over from other donors' samples. CDR3s include the opening cysteine and the closing phenylalanine or tryptophan.

V gene: TRBV10-3; J gene: TRBJ1-5; CDR3 protein: CAISGQGRNQPQHF
V gene: TRBV4-2; J gene: TRBJ2-1; CDR3 protein: CATTEGGRAYNEQFF
V gene: TRBV29-1; J gene: TRBJ1-1; CDR3 protein: CSVGRGLNTEAFF
V gene: TRBV4-3; J gene: TRBJ2-2; CDR3 protein: CASSQPTGGEANTGGLFF
V gene: TRBV7-6; J gene: TRBJ2-3; CDR3 protein: CASSLAASGSYDTQYF
V gene: TRBV3-1; J gene: TRBJ2-1; CDR3 protein: CASSQVGGNEQFF
V gene: TRBV2; J gene: TRBJ2-5; CDR3 protein: CALTEKPLQETQYF
V gene: TRBV12-3/TRBV12-4; J gene: TRBJ2-3; CDR3 protein: CATYHGTQYF
V gene: TRBV7-2; J gene: TRBJ1-4; CDR3 protein: CASSRDRGKEKLFF
V gene: TRBV12-3/TRBV12-4; J gene: TRBJ1-1; CDR3 protein: CASSLGTGVNTEAFF
V gene: TRBV10-3; J gene: TRBJ2-1; CDR3 protein: CAISPQANEQFF
V gene: TRBV5-1; J gene: TRBJ1-1; CDR3 protein: CASRGYTEAFF
V gene: TRBV20-1; J gene: TRBJ1-2; CDR3 protein: CSASVDYTF
V gene: TRBV7-2; J gene: TRBJ1-5; CDR3 protein: CASSYEAYQPQHF
V gene: TRBV6-2/TRBV6-3; J gene: TRBJ2-1; CDR3 protein: CAGGVHNEQFF
V gene: TRBV29-1; J gene: TRBJ2-1; CDR3 protein: CSALGNYNEQFF
V gene: TRBV29-1; J gene: TRBJ1-3; CDR3 protein: CSVRTGRDTIYF
V gene: TRBV5-1; J gene: TRBJ2-2; CDR3 protein: CASSLGLSATSPGELFF
V gene: TRBV5-1; J gene: TRBJ2-2; CDR3 protein: CASEGGSGTGELFF
V gene: TRBV20-1; J gene: TRBJ2-1; CDR3 protein: CSARGWGGPNNEQFF
V gene: TRBV28; J gene: TRBJ2-1; CDR3 protein: CASSPQAGVLEQFF
V gene: TRBV2; J gene: TRBJ1-2; CDR3 protein: CASSGDRGRGYTF
V gene: TRBV20-1; J gene: TRBJ2-1; CDR3 protein: CSALSLAGGTYNEQFF
V gene: TRBV2; J gene: TRBJ1-4; CDR3 protein: CASSEVGKKETF
V gene: TRBV20-1; J gene: TRBJ2-7; CDR3 protein: CSASPASEQYF
V gene: TRBV7-2; J gene: TRBJ2-5; CDR3 protein: CASSSVGRETQYF
V gene: TRBV20-1; J gene: TRBJ2-3; CDR3 protein: CSASTGGRTDTQYF
V gene: TRBV6-2/TRBV6-3; J gene: TRBJ2-3; CDR3 protein: CASSYLTYTDTQYF
V gene: TRBV20-1; J gene: TRBJ1-2; CDR3 protein: CSTLKQQGNYGYTF
V gene: TRBV7-2; J gene: TRBJ2-7; CDR3 protein: CASSLGGVYPYEQYF
V gene: TRBV7-9; J gene: TRBJ1-2; CDR3 protein: CASTTGGGNYGYTF
V gene: TRBV4-2; J gene: TRBJ2-4; CDR3 protein: CASSQDIENIQYF